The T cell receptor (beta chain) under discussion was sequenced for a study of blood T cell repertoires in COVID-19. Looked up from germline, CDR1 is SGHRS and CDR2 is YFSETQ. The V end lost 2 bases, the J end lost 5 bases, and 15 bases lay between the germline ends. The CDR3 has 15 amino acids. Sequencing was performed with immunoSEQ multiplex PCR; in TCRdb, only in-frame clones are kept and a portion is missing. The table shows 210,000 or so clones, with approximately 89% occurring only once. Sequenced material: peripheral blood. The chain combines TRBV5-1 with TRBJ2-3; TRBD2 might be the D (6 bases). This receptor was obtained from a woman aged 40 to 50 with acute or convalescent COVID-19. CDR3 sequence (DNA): TGCGCCAGCAGCTTTTACATACTAGCTAAAGATACGCAGTATTTT. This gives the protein CASSFYILAKDTQYF.